This T cell receptor (beta chain) was documented in a study of cytomegalovirus exposure and HLA in healthy donors. Study background: There were about 85 million unique TCRs (from HLA-typed donors) in an early data release.

Germline V gene data show CDR1 as LNHDA and CDR2 as SQIVND (reference sequence). With 5 bases clipped from V and 9 bases from J, the junction kept 6 bases outside the gene matches. The CDR3 is made up of 12 amino acids. This clone was counted only a few times. Its antigen is unknown. Study-wide results and caveats: A prior analysis recorded that most TCR beta V segments were productive about 90% or about 30% of the time. CMV serostatus was the only immune exposure information that was available. Analyzed later, association rates of TCRs varied across HLA loci, with DRB1 most and HLA-C fewest.

A multiplex PCR was run with 60 Vbeta primers and 13 Jbeta primers. Sequenced by immunoSEQ multiplex PCR; TCRdb stores in-frame clones only, minus some. The sample has about 200,000 clones, over 70% seen once; the top ten hold about 1.8%. Sequenced: PBMCs. The sequence came from a man aged 40-49 years in good health and CMV-seropositive. The chain recombines TRBV19 with TRBJ2-5, with 7 positions matching TRBD2. CDR3 loop: CASSGDAGAQYF. CDR3 DNA sequence: TGTGCCAGTAGTGGCGACGCGGGGGCCCAGTACTTC.